This paragraph covers one T cell receptor beta chain sequence. Its antigen is not identified. The data originate from a study of metastatic and nonmetastatic thyroid tumors. Study as a whole: Repertoire data that came from the blood and tumor or nodule tissue of malignant and benign thyroid patients were compared.

Trimming pared 3 bases from V and 5 bases from J, leaving 11 bases between. This CDR3 is built from 13 residues. In germline, CDR1 is SGHRS, CDR2 YFSETQ. Prior to thyroid surgery, none of the patients had received any treatment. MiXCR re-clonotyped the PCR reads for TCRdb. The data contain 75,000 to 100,000 clones, 9.5% to 15% of them singletons. Findings and limits, study-wide: Malignant tumors reportedly showed significantly higher TCR beta diversity than benign nodules in both blood and tumor.

The J gene is TRBJ1-2, the V gene TRBV5-1; no clear D. The sequenced sample consisted of blood. This clonotype was sampled from a female donor with papillary thyroid cancer or a benign thyroid nodule (not recorded which). Some clones in this sample may be carry-over from other donors' samples. The CDR3 coding sequence is TGCGCCAGCAGCTACTGGGTCGAATATGGCTACACCTTC. Its translation is CASSYWVEYGYTF.